Each of the 11 T cell receptor beta chains below was sequenced from the same sample in a study of glioma-infiltrating T cells. Using RNA template, CDR3s of TCR alpha and beta were amplified with iRepertoire arm-PCR. From the multiplex PCR reads, TCRdb called clonotypes with MiXCR, one entry per CDR3 protein. The sample yields a few hundred thousand distinct CDR3 sequences, about two fifths seen once. Input material: glioma tissue, nonneoplastic brain tissue, or PBMCs (not recorded which). These receptors were obtained from a human donor with low-grade glioma or glioblastoma, undergoing nonglioma brain surgery, or in good health (not recorded which).

Only a few counts were recorded for this clonotype. V and J are TRBV7-9 and TRBJ2-1; the D is unclear. V dropped 5 bases and J dropped 7 bases, with 12 bases sitting between them. CDR1 is SEHNR, CDR2 FQNEAQ, per germline (reference sequence). The CDR3 has 13 residues. For the CDR3, the DNA is TGTGCCAGCAGCCTTAGACTCATTAATGAGCAGTTCTTC. Amino acid sequence: CASSLRLINEQFF.

This clonotype was picked up a small number of times. This chain connects TRBV5-1 to TRBJ1-2, with D hard to call. The CDR3 runs 15 residues. V gave up 0 bases and J gave up 6 bases, with 15 bases separating them. Germline V gives CDR1 SGHRS, CDR2 YFSETQ. As DNA, the CDR3 is TGCGCCAGCAGCTTGGCAGGCTGGAGGCCTGATGGCTACACCTTC. It yields the protein CASSLAGWRPDGYTF.

This clonotype was observed a handful of times. This sequence joins TRBV24-1 and TRBJ2-7, with 7 bases identical to TRBD1. The CDR3 length is 14 residues. Germline CDR1 KGHDR, CDR2 SFDVKD. Trimming at V came to 6 bases and at J to 0 bases, leaving 4 bases not matched to a gene. The CDR3 spells CATSSRDSSYEQYF. CDR3 sequence (DNA): TGTGCCACCAGTTCCCGGGACAGCTCCTACGAGCAGTACTTC.

This clonotype was counted only a few times. The rearrangement joins TRBV2 to TRBJ1-1; 10 nucleotides agree with TRBD1. Germline CDR1 SNHLY, CDR2 FYNNEI. V lost 6 bases to trimming and J lost 2 bases; unmatched junction nucleotides: 12. The CDR3 runs 17 residues. The CDR3 DNA is TGTGCCAGCAGGGCGACAGGGGGCGCGGGAGGAAACACTGAAGCTTTCTTT. It translates to CASRATGGAGGNTEAFF.

The chain is built from TRBV5-1 and TRBJ1-1; D is ambiguous. The ends were cut back, 4 bases at V and 1 base at J, with 20 bases in the middle. The CDR3 is made up of 17 amino acids. Germline values: CDR1 SGHRS, CDR2 YFSETQ. The CDR3 DNA sequence: TGCGCCAGCAGCCGCCCGGGCCAGCAAGCCGAGAACACTGAAGCTTTCTTT. Protein product: CASSRPGQQAENTEAFF.

This chain uses TRBV4-2 with TRBJ2-7; D is perhaps TRBD1 (5 bases). The length of the CDR3 is 15 residues. V lost 0 bases and J lost 0, with 9 bases in between. CDR1 is LGHNA and CDR2 is YNFKEQ in the germline V gene. CDR3 in amino acids: CASSQDGDSSYEQYF. DNA of the CDR3: TGTGCCAGCAGCCAAGATGGAGACAGCTCCTACGAGCAGTACTTC.

The CDR3 region has the DNA TGCAGTGCCCGTCCAGCGGGCAGGGTGAACACTGAAGCTTTCTTT. It codes for CSARPAGRVNTEAFF. V and J are TRBV20-1 and TRBJ1-1; D is perhaps TRBD1 (5 bases). Deletions cut 6 bases from V and 0 bases from J, with 17 bases between. Per the germline V gene, CDR1 is DFQATT and CDR2 is SNEGSKA (reference sequence). This CDR3 has 15 residues.

Note on this clonotype: Lacking the conserved final phenylalanine or tryptophan, this CDR3 likely reflects a read error. The chain couples TRBV3-1 to TRBJ2-1; 7 bases fit TRBD2. CDR1 is LGHDT and CDR2 is YNNKEL in the germline V gene (reference sequence). The trim removed 1 base at V and 12 bases at J, leaving 3 bases unmatched. The CDR3 has 12 residues. This CDR3 is CASSQVTSVQFL. For the CDR3, the DNA is TGTGCCAGCAGCCAAGTTACTAGCGTGCAGTTCTTG.

Concerning this clonotype itself: This may be a read error, as it is one base from a much larger clone. This chain joins TRBV10-3 and TRBJ2-5; tentative D call: TRBD2 (6 bases). The CDR3 runs 14 residues. Germline V lookup: CDR1 ENHRY, CDR2 SYGVKD. The DNA of the CDR3 is TGTGCCAGCAGTCGAAGACTAGTTGGGGAGACCAAGTACTTC. It encodes CASSRRLVGETKYF.

This clonotype has at least ten counts. CDR3 protein: CATSDFGAEQYF. CDR3 in DNA: TGTGCCACCAGTGATTTCGGGGCCGAGCAGTACTTC. The chain carries TRBV24-1 and TRBJ2-7; either TRBD1 or TRBD2 may supply D (5 bases each). The CDR3 sequence is 12 residues long. Germline CDR1 and CDR2: KGHDR and SFDVKD. With 1 base removed from V and 6 bases from J, the gap between germline ends came to 6 bases.

This clonotype was seen ten or more times. This chain connects TRBV20-1 to TRBJ1-2; possible D gene TRBD1, 5 bases. The CDR3 spans 13 residues. CDR1 is DFQATT, CDR2 SNEGSKA, per germline (reference sequence). With 5 bases removed from V and 4 bases from J, the gap between germline ends came to 14 bases. CDR3 coding DNA: TGCAGTGCTGCATCCAGGGTCGGCTATGGCTACACCTTC. As protein: CSAASRVGYGYTF.